This T cell receptor beta chain is from a study of blood T cells in healthy people across ages. Primers used in a second PCR of roughly 6 to 12 cycles were a sample-barcoded 5' primer and a J-beta primer mix. MiXCR was run by TCRdb on the 5' RACE reads, yielding one entry per CDR3 protein. The sample shows about 730,000 distinct CDR3 sequences, about 42% of them seen only once. A remark on this clonotype: Its antigen is unknown. A much larger clone is a single base away; this may be a read error.

Study findings and constraints: Without sorted subsets, naive and antigen-experienced compartments could not be conclusively compared.

This clonotype was obtained from a woman aged 60-75 years in good health. The sample was blood.

The chain's CDR3 is CASSVAARTNQETRYF. CDR3 DNA sequence: TGTGCCAGCAGCGTAGCGGCCAGAACAAACCAAGAGACCCGGTACTTC. The chain couples TRBV9 to TRBJ2-5, with unresolved D. This CDR3 contains 16 residues. The germline V gene encodes CDR1 SGDLS and CDR2 YYNGEE.